This T cell receptor (beta chain) was obtained from a study of OX40 agonist ivuxolimab in advanced cancers. For the study at large: Dosing consisted of intravenous ivuxolimab at 0.01 to 10 mg/kg every 2 weeks. Overall study findings and caveats: Clonal expansion was seen in CD4+ and CD8+ blood T cells by week 6 at 0.1 to 3.0 mg/kg. Determination of antigen specificity was not performed for the expanded peripheral T cells.

Here immunoSEQ multiplex PCR was the method, and the copy in TCRdb shows in-frame clones only, minus some. Among about 35,000 clones listed, about three quarters were seen once. Of note for this clone: The antigen is undetermined.

Trimming shortened V by 3 bases and J by 4 bases, and 10 bases separated the two germline ends. Germline V gene data show CDR1 as SGHRS and CDR2 as YFSETQ. The CDR3 contains 13 residues. This chain connects TRBV5-1 to TRBJ1-2; D might be TRBD1 (5 bases). This receptor was obtained from an adult with an advanced solid tumor such as melanoma, head and neck, liver or kidney cancer. Sequenced here: CD4+ or CD8+ T cells sorted from blood, sampled in a trial of the OX40 agonist ivuxolimab. The CDR3 DNA is TGCGCCAGCAGCTGGGGGGACGTCTATGGCTACACCTTC. Its translation is CASSWGDVYGYTF.